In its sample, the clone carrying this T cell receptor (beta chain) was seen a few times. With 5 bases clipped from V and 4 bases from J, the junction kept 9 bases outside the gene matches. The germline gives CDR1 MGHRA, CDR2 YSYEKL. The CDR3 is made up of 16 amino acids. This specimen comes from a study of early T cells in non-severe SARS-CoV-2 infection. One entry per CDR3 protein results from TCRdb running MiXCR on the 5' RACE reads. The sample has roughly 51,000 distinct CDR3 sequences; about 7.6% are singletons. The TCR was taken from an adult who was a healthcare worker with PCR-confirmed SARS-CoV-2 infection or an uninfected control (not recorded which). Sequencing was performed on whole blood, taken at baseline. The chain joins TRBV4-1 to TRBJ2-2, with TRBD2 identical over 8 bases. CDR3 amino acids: CASSSREGGGTGELFF. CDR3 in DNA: TGCGCCAGCAGCTCCCGGGAGGGAGGCGGCACCGGGGAGCTGTTTTTT.